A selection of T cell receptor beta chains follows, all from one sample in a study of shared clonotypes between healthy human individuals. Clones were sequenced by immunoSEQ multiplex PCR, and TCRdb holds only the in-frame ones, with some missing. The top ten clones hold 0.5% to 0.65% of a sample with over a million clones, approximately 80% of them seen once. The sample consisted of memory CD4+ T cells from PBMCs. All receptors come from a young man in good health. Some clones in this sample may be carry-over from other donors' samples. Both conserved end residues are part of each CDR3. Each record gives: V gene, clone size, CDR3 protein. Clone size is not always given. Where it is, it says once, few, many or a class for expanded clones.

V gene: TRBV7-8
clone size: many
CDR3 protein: CASSPPWREGPYEQYF

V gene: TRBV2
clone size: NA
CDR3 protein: CASSVNRAGPYNEQFF

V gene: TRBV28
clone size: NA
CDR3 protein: CASSLQNSLYGYTF

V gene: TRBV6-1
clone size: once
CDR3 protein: CASSAPTVTYGYTF

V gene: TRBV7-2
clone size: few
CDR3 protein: CASSLGARDIQYF

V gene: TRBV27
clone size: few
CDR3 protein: CASSFHDRNTEAFF

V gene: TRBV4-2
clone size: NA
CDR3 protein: CASSYTSGGFVRKLFF

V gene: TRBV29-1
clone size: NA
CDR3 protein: CSVDPGGTEAFF

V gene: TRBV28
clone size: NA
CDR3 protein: CASSSQGQGFNYGYTF

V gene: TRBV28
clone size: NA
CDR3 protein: CASSLGIGRKTTKQYF

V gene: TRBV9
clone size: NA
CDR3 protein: CASSGGAKPTGELFF

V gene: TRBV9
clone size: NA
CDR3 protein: CASNSGAPDTQYF

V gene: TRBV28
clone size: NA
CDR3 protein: CASSTGTSYEQYF

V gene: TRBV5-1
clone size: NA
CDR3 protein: CASSLIAGGVYNEQFF

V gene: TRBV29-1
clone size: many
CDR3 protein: CSVTSVSGRNDEQFF

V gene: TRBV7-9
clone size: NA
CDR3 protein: CASSLVGGNTYEQYF

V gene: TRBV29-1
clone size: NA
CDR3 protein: CSVEDREGAAYGYTF